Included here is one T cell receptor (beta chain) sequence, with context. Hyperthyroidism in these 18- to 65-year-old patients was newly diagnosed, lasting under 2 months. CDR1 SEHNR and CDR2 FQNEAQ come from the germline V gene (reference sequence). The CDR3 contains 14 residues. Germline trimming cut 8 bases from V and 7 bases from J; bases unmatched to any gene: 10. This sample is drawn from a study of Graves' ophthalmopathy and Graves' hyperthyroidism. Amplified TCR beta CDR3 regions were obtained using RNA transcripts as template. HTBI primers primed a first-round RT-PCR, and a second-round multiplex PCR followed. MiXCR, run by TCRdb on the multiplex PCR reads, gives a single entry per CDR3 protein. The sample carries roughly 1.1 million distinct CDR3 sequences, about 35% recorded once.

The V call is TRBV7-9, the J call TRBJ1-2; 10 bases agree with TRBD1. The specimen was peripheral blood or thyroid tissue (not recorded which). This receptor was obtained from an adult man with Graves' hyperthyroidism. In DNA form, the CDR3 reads TGTGCCAGCGTCCTACAGTGGGACAGGGGTGGCTACACCTTC. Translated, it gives CASVLQWDRGGYTF.